This TCR beta chain was captured by sequencing in a study of radiotherapy plus CTLA-4 blockade in lung cancer. Study as a whole: Objective responses occurred in 15% to 20% of patients; around 30% had disease control.

Assay used: immunoSEQ multiplex PCR; TCRdb lists only in-frame clones, some missing. The sample holds about 80,000 clones; 70% to 90% are singletons and the top ten take about 0.95%. Trimming took off 0 bases at V and 4 bases at J, with 10 bases between the two ends. Germline V gives CDR1 SGDLS, CDR2 YYNGEE. This CDR3 has 14 residues. The receptor's source is a human donor with non-small cell lung cancer who had stable disease on radiotherapy plus ipilimumab. This chain joins TRBV9 and TRBJ1-2, with TRBD1 as a possible D gene (6 bases). The sample in question was peripheral blood, obtained from a patient treated with radiotherapy plus ipilimumab. In DNA, the CDR3 is TGTGCCAGCAGCGTAGTTGGGGGCGCCTATGGCTACACCTTC. Translated: CASSVVGGAYGYTF.